Listed below are T cell receptor beta chains from one sample, sequenced in a study of response to subunit inactivated influenza vaccine. TCRdb processed the RT-PCR reads anew with MiXCR; each CDR3 protein has one entry. The sample has 500,000 to 550,000 distinct CDR3 sequences, approximately 7.3% seen once. The material sequenced was PBMCs from blood, taken less than 30 months after vaccination. The receptor source for this set is a man aged 50 to 75 who received an inactivated influenza vaccine. CDR3s include the opening cysteine and the closing phenylalanine or tryptophan. A D gene is named only where the DNA matches it firmly. Part of the rows lack a size; the others show once, few, many or a class for expanded clones.

clone size,J gene,V gene,D gene,CDR3 protein,CDR3 DNA
-,TRBJ2-7,TRBV20-1,-,CSARGGASGYEQYF,TGCAGTGCTAGAGGGGGTGCCTCCGGATACGAGCAGTACTTC
few,TRBJ2-3,TRBV6-1,TRBD2,CASSIAGGLVDTQYF,TGTGCCAGCAGCATAGCGGGGGGGCTGGTAGATACGCAGTATTTT
once,TRBJ2-5,TRBV2,TRBD2,CASSFATSGKTQYF,TGTGCCAGCAGCTTTGCGACTAGCGGAAAGACCCAGTACTTC
many,TRBJ1-1,TRBV12-3/TRBV12-4,-,CASSFSRVNTEAFF,TGTGCCAGCAGTTTTTCCCGGGTGAACACTGAAGCTTTCTTT
many,TRBJ1-5,TRBV12-3/TRBV12-4,-,CASSLGGGTQPQHF,TGTGCCAGCAGTTTGGGAGGTGGGACTCAGCCCCAGCATTTT
many,TRBJ2-3,TRBV5-1,-,CASSPVSGSSTDTQYF,TGCGCCAGCAGCCCTGTATCGGGGTCTAGCACAGATACGCAGTATTTT
many,TRBJ2-2,TRBV20-1,TRBD1,CSARDLGQSNTGELFF,TGCAGTGCTAGAGATCTGGGACAGTCGAACACCGGGGAGCTGTTTTTT
many,TRBJ2-1,TRBV5-6,TRBD2,CASSFSSGEYNEQFF,TGTGCCAGCAGCTTCTCAAGCGGGGAGTACAATGAGCAGTTCTTC
many,TRBJ2-5,TRBV12-3/TRBV12-4,TRBD1,CASSRQGGETQYF,TGTGCCAGCAGCAGACAGGGGGGCGAGACCCAGTACTTC
few,TRBJ2-3,TRBV14,TRBD1,CASSQLRTGMADTQYF,TGTGCCAGCAGCCAACTCCGGACAGGGATGGCAGATACGCAGTATTTT
many,TRBJ2-3,TRBV7-9,-,CASSLMGSTDTQYF,TGTGCCAGCAGCTTAATGGGGAGCACAGATACGCAGTATTTT
-,TRBJ2-5,TRBV5-4,TRBD1,CASSEGTGRETQYF,TGTGCCAGCAGCGAAGGGACAGGCAGGGAGACCCAGTACTTC
-,TRBJ2-4,TRBV28,-,CASSLWAAGQNIQYF,TGTGCCAGCAGTTTATGGGCGGCAGGACAAAACATTCAGTACTTC
many,TRBJ2-7,TRBV7-2,-,CASSLALGVEYEQYF,TGTGCCAGCAGCTTAGCCCTGGGGGTTGAATACGAGCAGTACTTC